This T cell receptor (beta chain) emerged from a study of blood T cell repertoires in COVID-19. Study summary: PBMCs, B-cell-depleted T cells, or T cells provided the cDNA or gDNA that made up the material.

Original processing notes: From reference gene primer amplification, estimates of nucleated cell counts were derived. Assay: immunoSEQ multiplex PCR; the TCRdb copy retains only in-frame clones and omits some. V, J and clone size reflect that table, while D and trimming were determined from the DNA. Of 350,000 to 400,000 clones in the sample, approximately 89% were seen once. The participants were between roughly 18 and 90 years old and came from some 23 US areas. Recovered Cohort 3 donors showed two negative PCRs, clearance, or symptom resolution. The sequence derives from a woman aged 25 to 45 who had recovered from COVID-19. Source material: PBMCs or T cells enriched from blood (not recorded which).

The CDR3 sequence: CASSAGLAGWYTGELFF. CDR3 DNA sequence: TGTGCCAGCAGTGCGGGACTAGCGGGGTGGTACACCGGGGAGCTGTTTTTT. The V and J genes are TRBV6-2 or TRBV6-3 and TRBJ2-2; 13 bases agree with TRBD2. The CDR3 sequence is 17 residues long. Trimming took 5 bases from V and 3 from J; bases not matched to a gene: 6. CDR1 and CDR2 from the germline V gene are MNHEY and SVGEGT.